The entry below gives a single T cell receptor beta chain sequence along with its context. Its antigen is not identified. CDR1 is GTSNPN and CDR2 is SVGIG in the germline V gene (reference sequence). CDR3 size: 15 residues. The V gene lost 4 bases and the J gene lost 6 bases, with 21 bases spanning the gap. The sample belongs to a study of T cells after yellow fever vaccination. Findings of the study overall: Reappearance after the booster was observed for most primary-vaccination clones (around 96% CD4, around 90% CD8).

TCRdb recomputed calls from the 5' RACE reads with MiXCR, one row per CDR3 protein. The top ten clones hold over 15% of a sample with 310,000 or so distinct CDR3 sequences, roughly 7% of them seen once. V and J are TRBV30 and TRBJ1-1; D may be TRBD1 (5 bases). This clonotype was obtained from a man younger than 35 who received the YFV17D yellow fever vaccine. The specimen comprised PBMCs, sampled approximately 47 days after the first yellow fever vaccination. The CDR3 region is CAWNRKGAASAEAFF. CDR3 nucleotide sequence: TGTGCCTGGAACCGAAAAGGGGCAGCCAGTGCTGAAGCTTTCTTT.